This TCR beta chain is drawn from a study of read filtering for tumor transcriptome and immune sequencing. Study information: Mean patient age was about 66 years, range about 40 to 85; roughly 18 male, more than 11 female. Whole-transcriptome libraries were prepared after DNase treatment. The study's findings and limits: IR-seq and RNA-seq agreed better without single-read clonotypes. Roughly 79% of IR-seq clonotypes had one read, totaling approximately 3.5% of reads; RNA-seq: 74.6% and 44.6%.

Comment on this clonotype: The antigen is unknown.

From about 400 ng of RNA, a library with molecular barcoded alpha/delta and beta/gamma adaptors was made. Via MiXCR, TCRdb re-called the reads, giving one row per CDR3 protein. This sample has 90,000 to 95,000 distinct CDR3 sequences, with 20% to 25% found just once. The clonotype was recovered from a donor aged 40 or older with multiple myeloma. The sample consisted of a population of CD138-negative cells sorted from bone marrow.

The CDR3 loop reads CSARVWGGSTDTQYF. In DNA, the CDR3 is TGCAGTGCTAGGGTCTGGGGAGGGAGCACAGATACGCAGTATTTT. The rearrangement links TRBV20-1 to TRBJ2-3; 7 nucleotides match TRBD2. The J segment lost 0 bases and the V segment lost 3 bases, leaving 6 bases of the junction unmatched. The CDR3 is 15 residues long. Germline CDR1 DFQATT, CDR2 SNEGSKA (reference sequence).